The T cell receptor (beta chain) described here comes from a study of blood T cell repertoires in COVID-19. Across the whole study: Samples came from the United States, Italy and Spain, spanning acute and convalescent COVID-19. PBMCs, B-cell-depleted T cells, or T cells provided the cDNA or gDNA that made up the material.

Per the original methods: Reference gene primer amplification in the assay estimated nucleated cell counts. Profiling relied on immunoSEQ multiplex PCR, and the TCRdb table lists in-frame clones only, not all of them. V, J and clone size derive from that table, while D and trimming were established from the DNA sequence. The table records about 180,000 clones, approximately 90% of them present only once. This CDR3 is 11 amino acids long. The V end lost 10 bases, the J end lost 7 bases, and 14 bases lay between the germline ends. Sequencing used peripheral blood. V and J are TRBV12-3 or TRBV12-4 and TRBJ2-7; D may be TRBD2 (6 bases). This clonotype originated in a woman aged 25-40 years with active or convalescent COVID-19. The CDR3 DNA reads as TGTGCCACCGGGAGTATAGGGGAGCAGTACTTC. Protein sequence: CATGSIGEQYF.